These 25 T cell receptor beta chains share one sample of origin, sequenced in a study of PD-1 blockade in classical Hodgkin lymphoma. The patients all showed relapse after autologous stem cell transplantation, while their brentuximab vedotin exposure varied. Profiled with immunoSEQ multiplex PCR; TCRdb holds only in-frame clones, not every one. The repertoire holds 17,000 or so clones, with 82% as singletons. The sample here was peripheral blood mononuclear cells (PBMCs), taken before the second cycle of nivolumab. The receptors shown here come from a human donor with classical Hodgkin lymphoma.

The chain uses TRBV28 and TRBJ2-7; TRBD2 is a possible D gene (6 bases). The CDR3 totals 12 residues. The V gene's germline CDR1 is MDHEN and CDR2 SYDVKM. V shed 3 bases and J shed 6 bases, with 9 bases lying between them. CDR3 amino acids: CASSFSAGEQYF. The CDR3, as DNA: TGTGCCAGCAGTTTTTCAGCGGGCGAGCAGTACTTC.

The chain employs TRBV18 and TRBJ1-1; 7 bases line up with TRBD1. With V trimmed by 3 bases and J by 3 bases, 7 bases remained unmatched. CDR3 size: 15 residues. The germline CDR1 and CDR2 sequences are KGHSH and LQKENI. Here the CDR3 DNA reads TGTGCCAGCTCACCCGCAGGGGGTTGGGACACTGAAGCTTTCTTT. Encoded protein: CASSPAGGWDTEAFF.

The chain combines TRBV27 with TRBJ2-3; weak D call: TRBD1 (6 bases). V was shortened by 5 bases and J by 5 bases, with 11 bases between the two germline ends. Germline V CDR1 and CDR2: MNHEY, SMNVEV (reference sequence). This CDR3 has 13 residues. CDR3 amino acids: CASSPLDRDTQYF. The DNA for the CDR3 is TGTGCCAGCAGTCCCTTGGACAGAGATACGCAGTATTTT.

The sample holds a few counts of this clone. Other DNA sequences in the sample encode the same CDR3. The V and J genes are TRBV7-8 and TRBJ2-7; D is perhaps TRBD1 (7 bases). The V end was cut by 5 bases, the J end by 0 bases, with 11 bases between. The germline CDR1 and CDR2 sequences are SGHVS and FQNEAQ. The CDR3 has 14 amino acids. The CDR3 coding sequence is TGTGCCAGCAGCCCGCGGGACAGCTCCTACGAGCAGTACTTC. As protein: CASSPRDSSYEQYF.

The chain links TRBV21-1 to TRBJ2-3; the D call in the table, TRBD1, was not verified against the DNA. TRBV21-1 is annotated as a pseudogene. CDR3 size: 16 residues. In DNA form, the CDR3 reads TGTGCCAGCAGCAAAGGGCGTCAGGGTAATGCGGATACGCAGTATTTT. This codes for CASSKGRQGNADTQYF.

V gene TRBV9 combines with J gene TRBJ2-2; 7 bases are a match to TRBD1. V dropped 4 bases and J dropped 4; count of bases not matched to a gene: 10. The CDR3 loop spans 16 amino acids. The germline V gene has CDR1 SGDLS and CDR2 YYNGEE. This CDR3 is CASSSGGTAVTGELFF. CDR3 DNA sequence: TGTGCCAGCAGCTCAGGGGGAACAGCCGTCACCGGGGAGCTGTTTTTT.

J is TRBJ2-3 and V is TRBV19; D might be TRBD2 (6 bases). Germline V gives CDR1 LNHDA, CDR2 SQIVND (reference sequence). The CDR3 totals 14 residues. The ends were cut back, 6 bases at V and 2 bases at J, with 12 bases in the middle. In nucleotides, the CDR3 is TGTGCCAGTAGCAGTCGGGGGAACACAGATACGCAGTATTTT. It yields the protein CASSSRGNTDTQYF.

The chain is built from TRBV11-2 and TRBJ2-2, with D uncertain. CDR1 and CDR2 from the germline V gene are SGHAT and FQNNGV. Trimming pared 0 bases from V and 6 bases from J, leaving 8 bases between. The CDR3 runs 14 residues. This chain's CDR3 is CASSLEVGSGELFF. In DNA, the CDR3 is TGTGCCAGCAGCTTAGAAGTTGGTTCCGGGGAGCTGTTTTTT.

The chain combines TRBV5-1 with TRBJ1-2; maybe TRBD1 (6 bases). CDR3 length: 14 residues. V lost 2 bases and J 7 bases, leaving 15 bases between the germline ends. The germline V gene encodes CDR1 SGHRS and CDR2 YFSETQ. CDR3 sequence (DNA): TGCGCCAGCAGCTTCGGGGGGCAGGGCGTTGGCTACACCTTC. Translating it yields CASSFGGQGVGYTF.

The rearrangement links TRBV9 to TRBJ1-1, with a tentative D call TRBD1 (6 bases). This CDR3 is 14 amino acids long. Germline V gene data show CDR1 as SGDLS and CDR2 as YYNGEE. The germline V and J ends were trimmed by 4 bases and 5 bases, with 15 bases remaining between them. In nucleotides, the CDR3 is TGTGCCAGCAGCACAGGGCTGGTAGGTACTGAAGCTTTCTTT. As protein: CASSTGLVGTEAFF.

The chain's CDR3 is CASSLGNGENIQYF. As DNA, the CDR3 is TGTGCCAGCAGCTTAGGAAATGGAGAGAACATTCAGTACTTC. This chain connects TRBV11-3 to TRBJ2-4, with D unresolved. Trimming cost V 1 base and J 7 bases, with 11 bases left between them. This CDR3 has 14 residues. Germline V gene lookup returns CDR1 SGHNT and CDR2 YENEEA.

The genes are TRBV18 and TRBJ1-1; D is unclear. Per the germline V gene, CDR1 is KGHSH and CDR2 is LQKENI. Trimming pared 3 bases from V and 3 bases from J, leaving 11 bases between. The CDR3 is 14 residues long. CDR3 sequence: CASSPLGLDTEAFF. The DNA of the CDR3 is TGTGCCAGCTCACCCTTGGGCCTCGACACTGAAGCTTTCTTT.

This clone was picked up a small number of times. CDR3 region: CASRGQGAYEQYF. DNA of the CDR3: TGCGCCAGCAGAGGACAGGGGGCCTACGAGCAGTACTTC. The V call is TRBV5-1, the J call TRBJ2-7, with 10 positions matching TRBD1. The V gene end was trimmed by 5 bases and the J gene end by 2 bases; junction bases not matched to a gene: 1. Germline loops: CDR1 SGHRS, CDR2 YFSETQ. The CDR3 loop spans 13 amino acids.

The chain employs TRBV4-3 and TRBJ2-1; no definite D call. CDR1 LGHNA and CDR2 YSLEER come from the germline V gene. The CDR3 runs 14 residues. Trimming removed 1 base from V and 7 bases from J, with 11 bases in between. The CDR3 bases are TGCGCCAGCAGCCAAGGCCGAAAAGGAAATGAGCAGTTCTTC. Translating it yields CASSQGRKGNEQFF.

The chain links TRBV6-5 to TRBJ1-5, with a possible D match to TRBD1 (6 bases). Trimming took off 4 bases at V and 5 bases at J, with 9 bases between the two ends. This CDR3 comprises 13 residues. CDR1 is MNHEY, CDR2 SVGAGI, per germline. The CDR3 nucleotides are TGTGCCAGCAGTTTGGACAGATATCAGCCCCAGCATTTT. Its translation: CASSLDRYQPQHF.

In DNA, the CDR3 is TGCGCCAGCAGCTTTTCGGCGGCTATGAACACTGAAGCTTTCTTT. It codes for CASSFSAAMNTEAFF. The chain employs TRBV5-1 and TRBJ1-1; no clear D. The CDR3 covers 15 residues. Germline lookup yields CDR1 SGHRS and CDR2 YFSETQ. With 2 bases removed from V and 0 bases from J, the gap between germline ends came to 11 bases.

CDR3 in DNA: TGCGCCAGCAGCCAGGGGCTGGCGATGAACACTGAAGCTTTCTTT. Residues: CASSQGLAMNTEAFF. The chain carries TRBV4-3 and TRBJ1-1; tentative D call: TRBD1 (5 bases). Germline values: CDR1 LGHNA, CDR2 YSLEER. V lost 3 bases and J lost 0, with 11 bases in between. This CDR3 is built from 15 residues.

The chain has TRBV6-1 and TRBJ2-1; a weak D match, TRBD2 (6 bases). Germline V lookup: CDR1 MNHNS, CDR2 SASEGT. The CDR3 is made up of 14 amino acids. The V end was cut by 5 bases, the J end by 8 bases, with 16 bases between. CDR3 coding DNA: TGTGCCAGCAGTCCCCGACTAGGTCTCGATGAGCAGTTCTTC. This gives the protein CASSPRLGLDEQFF.

V gene TRBV6-5 combines with J gene TRBJ1-5; D is unclear. The CDR3 is 14 residues long. Germline V lookup: CDR1 MNHEY, CDR2 SVGAGI. Trimming left V 1 base short and J 8 bases short, with 12 bases between. Written as DNA, the CDR3 is TGTGCCAGCAGTTACTTTCGGGGTGACGAGCCCCAGCATTTT. This sequence encodes CASSYFRGDEPQHF.

The chain joins TRBV5-1 to TRBJ1-6; D gene ambiguous. Trimming pared 4 bases from V and 10 bases from J, leaving 6 bases between. CDR1 is SGHRS and CDR2 is YFSETQ in the germline V gene. The CDR3 has 11 residues. CDR3 sequence: CASSLTSPLHF. DNA of the CDR3: TGCGCCAGCAGCCTGACATCACCCCTCCACTTT.

This sequence joins TRBV15 and TRBJ1-6; D gene unclear. Deletions cut 0 bases from V and 8 bases from J, with 11 bases between. There are 15 residues in the CDR3. Germline V gene sequence: CDR1 LNHNV, CDR2 YYDKDF (reference sequence). The CDR3 region is CATSREGSSDSPLHF. CDR3 DNA sequence: TGTGCCACCAGCAGAGAAGGTTCGTCGGATTCACCCCTCCACTTT.

This clone is medium-sized in the sample. This sample includes further DNA sequences coding for the same CDR3. The gene calls are TRBV10-2 and TRBJ1-5, with unresolved D. Germline lookup yields CDR1 WSHSY and CDR2 SAAADI. Trimming took off 0 bases at V and 0 bases at J, with 9 bases between the two ends. The CDR3 has 16 amino acids. The CDR3 reads CASSESPGNSNQPQHF. The CDR3 nucleotides are TGCGCCAGCAGTGAGTCCCCGGGAAATAGCAATCAGCCCCAGCATTTT.

V is TRBV7-8 and J is TRBJ2-1; a possible D gene is TRBD2 (6 bases). Germline CDR1 SGHVS, CDR2 FQNEAQ. V dropped 2 bases and J dropped 5 bases, with 13 bases sitting between them. CDR3 length: 15 residues. Written as DNA, the CDR3 is TGTGCCAGCAGCTTACTCGAGCGGGTGGACAATGAGCAGTTCTTC. It yields the protein CASSLLERVDNEQFF.

The genes are TRBV30 and TRBJ2-7; TRBD1 aligns across 12 bases. Losses at the gene ends were 6 bases for V and 4 bases for J; bases not matched to a gene: 4. CDR3 length: 13 amino acids. In germline, CDR1 is GTSNPN, CDR2 SVGIG (reference sequence). The chain's CDR3 is CACPGQGAYEQYF. CDR3 nucleotides: TGTGCCTGTCCGGGACAGGGGGCTTACGAGCAGTACTTC.

This clone has only a few counts. The genes are TRBV19 and TRBJ2-3; no reliable D call. This CDR3 is built from 12 residues. The V and J ends lost 6 bases and 6 bases respectively, with 10 bases between them. Germline CDR1 reads LNHDA; CDR2 reads SQIVND (reference sequence). The CDR3 coding sequence is TGTGCCAGTAGCCTGGTCGACGATACGCAGTATTTT. Residues: CASSLVDDTQYF.